The rows below give T cell receptor beta chains drawn from one sample of a study of T cell changes during pregnancy in multiple sclerosis. Sequencing used immunoSEQ multiplex PCR; TCRdb keeps in-frame clones, though not all of them. This table has about 59,000 clones, around 92% appearing once. Sample: peripheral blood, taken in the first trimester of pregnancy. The receptors here all came from a female donor with multiple sclerosis, enrolled in a pregnancy study. The CDR3 runs from the conserved cysteine through the conserved F or W.

cdr3_length	v_call	j_call	cdr3_aa
12	TRBV7-9	TRBJ2-7	CASSFQGYEQYF
11	TRBV6-6	TRBJ2-7	CASSLGTNQYF
16	TRBV11-3	TRBJ2-3	CASSFGLAGGTDTQYF
15	TRBV7-2	TRBJ2-3	CASSFGTSGTNTQYF
19	TRBV27	TRBJ2-1	CASSPSAGGRSISYNEQFF
15	TRBV10-3	TRBJ2-2	CAISDSGADTGELFF
14	TRBV18	TRBJ1-5	CASSPRQSDQPQHF
13	TRBV18	TRBJ2-7	CASSPQGVREQYF
13	TRBV6-5	TRBJ1-1	CASSFRQNTEAFF
11	TRBV19	TRBJ2-1	CAIKDGSEQFF
14	TRBV11-3	TRBJ2-3	CASSFGGGTDTQYF
17	TRBV5-4	TRBJ2-7	CASSLAGSEPSAREQYF
13	TRBV29-1	TRBJ2-3	CSVTGTGSNTQYF
14	TRBV11-2	TRBJ2-7	CASSFGQGLSEQYF
17	TRBV13	TRBJ2-1	CASSPGGNPSSYNEQFF
15	TRBV19	TRBJ2-6	CASNQGAGGANVLTF
16	TRBV9	TRBJ2-3	CASSETSGSYADTQYF
15	TRBV19	TRBJ1-2	CASLRNSPVNYGYTF
14	TRBV7-2	TRBJ2-5	CASSLTGVGETQYF
15	TRBV6-5	TRBJ2-1	CASRADRATYNEQFF
14	TRBV6-5	TRBJ1-1	CASSGGQMNTEAFF
13	TRBV7-2	TRBJ2-7	CASSFGLRYEQYF
14	TRBV30	TRBJ2-7	CAWRPSGQGGEQYF
14	TRBV28	TRBJ2-7	CASNPGQGPYEQYF
15	TRBV7-2	TRBJ2-7	CASSERLAESYEQYF
14	TRBV27	TRBJ1-1	CASSGQLMNTEAFF
20	TRBV7-3	TRBJ2-1	CASSTGPPGLAGGLQNEQFF
16	TRBV5-6	TRBJ2-5	CASSLDSGWYQETQYF
15	TRBV4-1	TRBJ1-5	CASSQGQGGNQPQHF
14	TRBV19	TRBJ2-7	CASSTRTGTYEQYF
16	TRBV5-1	TRBJ2-2	CASSSGTGLTTGELFF
16	TRBV6-5	TRBJ2-7	CASSYLRGRATYEQYF
15	TRBV6-5	TRBJ2-1	CASSYGRGPYNEQFF
15	TRBV23-1	TRBJ2-6	CASIKGGAGANVLTF
14	TRBV30	TRBJ1-3	CAWSLGTAGNTIYF
13	TRBV28	TRBJ2-7	CASSPPSSYEQYF